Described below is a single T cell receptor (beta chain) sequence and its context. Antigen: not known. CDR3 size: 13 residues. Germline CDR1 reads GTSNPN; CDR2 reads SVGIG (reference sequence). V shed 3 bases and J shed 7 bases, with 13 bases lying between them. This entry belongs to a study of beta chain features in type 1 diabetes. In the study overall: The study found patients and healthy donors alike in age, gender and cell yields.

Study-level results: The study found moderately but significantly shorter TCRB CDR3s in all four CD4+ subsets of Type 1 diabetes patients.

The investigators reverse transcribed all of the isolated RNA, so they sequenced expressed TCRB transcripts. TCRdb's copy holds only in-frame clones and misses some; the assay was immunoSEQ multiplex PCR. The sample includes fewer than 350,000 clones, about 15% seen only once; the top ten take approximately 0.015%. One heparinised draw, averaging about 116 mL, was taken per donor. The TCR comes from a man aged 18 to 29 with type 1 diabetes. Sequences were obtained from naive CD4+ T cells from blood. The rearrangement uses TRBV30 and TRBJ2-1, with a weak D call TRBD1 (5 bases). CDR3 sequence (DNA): TGTGCCTGGAGGAAAATACAGGAGAATGAGCAGTTCTTC. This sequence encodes CAWRKIQENEQFF.